These 14 T cell receptor beta chains share one sample of origin, sequenced in a study of blood T cell repertoires in COVID-19. The repertoire was sequenced with immunoSEQ multiplex PCR; TCRdb's copy has only in-frame clones and lacks some. The repertoire holds 35,000 to 45,000 clones, roughly 80% seen once, with 13% to 15% in the top ten. The sample consisted of peripheral blood. These receptors came from a human donor in a cohort sampled during active COVID-19.

This clone has only one observation. This chain links TRBV3-1 (or the pseudogene TRBV3-2) with TRBJ1-6; D uncertain. There are 16 residues in the CDR3. Germline CDR1 is LGHDT and CDR2 is YNNKEL (reference sequence). The V gene lost 0 bases and the J gene lost 2 bases, with 8 bases spanning the gap. DNA of the CDR3: TGTGCCAGCAGCCAAGACCGGGGAGCCTATAATTCACCCCTCCACTTT. Protein: CASSQDRGAYNSPLHF.

This chain links TRBV28 with TRBJ2-7; perhaps TRBD1 as D (5 bases). CDR1 and CDR2 from the germline V gene are MDHEN and SYDVKM. The CDR3 is 12 amino acids. V lost 6 bases and J 5 bases, leaving 11 bases between the germline ends. The CDR3 region is CASRAGPHEQYF. CDR3 coding DNA: TGTGCCAGCAGGGCAGGGCCTCACGAGCAGTACTTC.

This rearrangement joins TRBV5-1 to TRBJ1-1; TRBD1 is a possible D gene (5 bases). The CDR3 sequence is 16 residues long. The germline gives CDR1 SGHRS, CDR2 YFSETQ. Trimming cost V 2 bases and J 1 base, with 15 bases left between them. The CDR3 sequence is CASSFAGGVENTEAFF. The CDR3 DNA reads as TGCGCCAGCAGCTTTGCGGGGGGAGTCGAGAACACTGAAGCTTTCTTT.

This rearrangement joins TRBV9 to TRBJ1-2, with 9 bases lining up with TRBD1. The CDR3 sequence is 16 residues long. Looked up from germline, CDR1 is SGDLS and CDR2 is YYNGEE. The trim removed 0 bases at V and 4 bases at J, leaving 7 bases unmatched. DNA for the CDR3: TGTGCCAGCAGCGTAGGGGACAGGGCCCATTTCTATGGCTACACCTTC. Translated: CASSVGDRAHFYGYTF.

The V call is TRBV7-2, the J call TRBJ2-7; D not certain. Trimming pared 3 bases from V and 2 bases from J, leaving 2 bases between. CDR1 is SGHTA and CDR2 is FQGNSA in the germline V gene. The length of the CDR3 is 11 residues. DNA for the CDR3: TGTGCCAGCAGCTTCGCCTACGAGCAGTACTTC. Protein sequence: CASSFAYEQYF.

This clone has just a few counts. The J gene is TRBJ2-5, the V gene TRBV4-3, with TRBD2 matching 7 bases. CDR3 length equals 15 residues. Germline V CDR1 and CDR2: LGHNA, YSLEER. V dropped 0 bases and J dropped 0; count of bases not matched to a gene: 1. CDR3 bases: TGCGCCAGCAGCCAAGAGGGGGGGTACCAAGAGACCCAGTACTTC. Translating it yields CASSQEGGYQETQYF.

The chain employs TRBV2 and TRBJ1-5; D call uncertain. This CDR3 comprises 15 residues. CDR1 is SNHLY, CDR2 FYNNEI, per germline. V lost 4 bases and J lost 0, with 10 bases in between. In DNA, the CDR3 is TGTGCCAGCAGTGGTGCTCGGTCTAGCAATCAGCCCCAGCATTTT. The encoded protein is CASSGARSSNQPQHF.

This sequence joins TRBV5-6 and TRBJ2-7; TRBD1 aligns across 7 bases. The CDR3 consists of 13 residues. Germline assignment: CDR1 SGHDT and CDR2 YYEEEE. The V gene end was trimmed by 2 bases and the J gene end by 4 bases; junction bases not matched to a gene: 3. The CDR3: CASSLGTEYEQYF. The CDR3 DNA reads TGTGCCAGCAGCTTAGGGACAGAGTACGAGCAGTACTTC.

The CDR3 spells CASLRQGEEKLFF. The CDR3 DNA reads as TGTGCCAGCTTAAGACAGGGGGAGGAAAAACTGTTTTTT. The chain links TRBV28 to TRBJ1-4, with 9 bases that match TRBD1. Germline V gives CDR1 MDHEN, CDR2 SYDVKM. With 8 bases clipped from V and 8 bases from J, the junction kept 6 bases outside the gene matches. The CDR3 has 13 residues.

This clone was detected only a few times. The CDR3 DNA sequence: TGTGCCAGCAGCCAAGTCGGAACAGGCCGTAACTATGGCTACACCTTC. This sequence encodes CASSQVGTGRNYGYTF. The J gene is TRBJ1-2, the V gene TRBV3-1 (or the pseudogene TRBV3-2); the D gene is possibly TRBD1 (5 bases). V lost 1 base to trimming and J lost 1 base, with 13 bases between them. Per the germline V gene, CDR1 is LGHDT and CDR2 is YNNKEL (reference sequence). The CDR3 totals 16 residues.

V gene TRBV7-2 combines with J gene TRBJ1-5; D is uncertain. V was trimmed by 2 bases and J by 2 bases, leaving 4 bases between them. The length of the CDR3 is 13 residues. Germline V gives CDR1 SGHTA, CDR2 FQGNSA. The CDR3 sequence: CASSLQGNQPQHF. The CDR3 coding sequence is TGTGCCAGCAGCTTACAGGGCAATCAGCCCCAGCATTTT.

This rearrangement joins TRBV6-5 to TRBJ2-5, with TRBD1 identical over 8 bases. The V segment lost 5 bases and the J segment 9 bases; nucleotides outside the gene matches: 11. CDR1 is MNHEY, CDR2 SVGAGI, per germline. The CDR3 length is 14 residues. CDR3 sequence (DNA): TGTGCCAGCAGTCTTACACAGGGGGTTGTGGCCCAGTACTTC. Encoded protein: CASSLTQGVVAQYF.

V gene TRBV6-5 combines with J gene TRBJ2-1; no clear D gene. CDR3 length equals 12 residues. Germline CDR1 MNHEY, CDR2 SVGAGI. V lost 9 bases and J 10 bases, leaving 16 bases between the germline ends. For the CDR3, the DNA is TGTGCCAGTGGTCTGGGCAGAACCGAGCAGTTCTTC. It translates to CASGLGRTEQFF.

The chain is built from TRBV7-9 and TRBJ1-2, with no clear D. Trimming pared 5 bases from V and 8 bases from J, leaving 6 bases between. Germline V gene data show CDR1 as SEHNR and CDR2 as FQNEAQ (reference sequence). The length of the CDR3 is 10 residues. The DNA of the CDR3 is TGTGCCAGCAGCCCGGGGGGCTACACCTTC. Protein product: CASSPGGYTF.